A single sample is the source of the 27 T cell receptor beta chains below, sequenced in a study of T cell changes during pregnancy in multiple sclerosis. Method: immunoSEQ multiplex PCR; TCRdb's copy keeps in-frame clones and lacks some. The table lists approximately 69,000 clones, about 94% of them singletons. The source material was peripheral blood, sampled in the third trimester of pregnancy. These receptors came from a female donor with multiple sclerosis, enrolled in a pregnancy study.

The V gene is TRBV29-1, the J gene TRBJ2-7, with 7 bases that match TRBD2. J gave up 0 bases and V 6 bases, and 8 bases lay outside the gene matches. CDR1 and CDR2 (germline): SQVTM, ANQGSEA. The CDR3 sequence is 14 residues long. DNA of the CDR3: TGCAGCGTGGGCGGGAGTCAAATCTCCTACGAGCAGTACTTC. Its translation: CSVGGSQISYEQYF.

The gene calls are TRBV7-2 and TRBJ1-2, with 8 bases matching TRBD1. Germline assignment: CDR1 SGHTA and CDR2 FQGNSA. The CDR3 extends over 15 amino acids. With 4 bases clipped from V and 8 bases from J, the junction kept 12 bases outside the gene matches. The CDR3 spells CASSSRGAGGVGYTF. CDR3 sequence (DNA): TGTGCCAGCAGCTCTAGGGGGGCAGGGGGCGTGGGCTACACCTTC. The full variable domain, in which reference TRBV7-2 and TRBJ1-2 provide the parts outside the CDR3, is GAGVSQSPSNKVTEKGKDVELRCDPISGHTALYWYRQSLGQGLEFLIYFQGNSAPDKSGLPSDRFSAERTGGSVSTLTIQRTQQEDSAVYLCASSSRGAGGVGYTFGSGTRLTVV.

The chain joins TRBV4-3 to TRBJ2-1, with 8 bases lining up with TRBD2. The germline CDR1 and CDR2 sequences are LGHNA and YSLEER. CDR3 length equals 17 residues. With V trimmed by 0 bases and J by 6 bases, 10 bases remained unmatched. The CDR3 is CASSQDAGGGLVNEQFF. In DNA, the CDR3 is TGCGCCAGCAGCCAAGATGCTGGCGGGGGGTTGGTCAATGAGCAGTTCTTC.

This sequence joins TRBV9 and TRBJ2-1, with 9 bases fitting TRBD2. V shed 2 bases and J 4 bases; nucleotides not matched to a gene: 4. The CDR3 runs to 15 residues. CDR1 is SGDLS and CDR2 is YYNGEE in the germline V gene. CDR3 bases: TGTGCCAGCAGCGTGGGGACTAGCTGGTACAATGAGCAGTTCTTC. It yields the protein CASSVGTSWYNEQFF.

The chain is built from TRBV7-2 and TRBJ2-2, with 7 nucleotides matching TRBD2. V lost 7 bases and J lost 3; bases outside the gene matches: 8. The CDR3 totals 15 residues. Germline assignment: CDR1 SGHTA and CDR2 FQGNSA. The CDR3 region has the DNA TGTGCCAGCACCCCCCCCCGGGGGGACACCGGGGAGCTGTTTTTT. Translation: CASTPPRGDTGELFF.

This clone has a single count. This rearrangement joins TRBV5-4 to TRBJ2-1; TRBD2 matches at 8 bases. With V trimmed by 4 bases and J by 7 bases, 10 bases remained unmatched. Germline values: CDR1 SGHNT, CDR2 YYREEE (reference sequence). The CDR3 runs 15 residues. This CDR3 is CASSIPRGGSNEQFF. In DNA form, the CDR3 reads TGTGCCAGCAGCATTCCTCGGGGGGGCTCGAATGAGCAGTTCTTC.

V is TRBV7-6 and J is TRBJ2-5; no reliable D call. Trimming left V 2 bases short and J 1 base short, with 8 bases between. The CDR3 is made up of 14 amino acids. Germline loops: CDR1 SGHVS, CDR2 FNYEAQ. DNA for the CDR3: TGTGCCAGCAGCTTACAACAGACCCAAGAGACCCAGTACTTC. This codes for CASSLQQTQETQYF.

This sequence joins TRBV4-3 and TRBJ1-2; D not certain. Trimming pared 1 base from V and 8 bases from J, leaving 11 bases between. Per germline, CDR1 LGHNA and CDR2 YSLEER. The CDR3 extends over 13 amino acids. CDR3 amino acids: CASSQGGVGGYTF. The DNA for the CDR3 is TGCGCCAGCAGCCAAGGAGGTGTAGGAGGCTACACCTTC.

A note on this clone: The sample carries other DNA sequences with the same CDR3. The chain links TRBV6-4 to TRBJ2-2; D uncertain. V lost 0 bases and J lost 5, with 4 bases in between. This CDR3 has 13 amino acids. Per germline, CDR1 MRHNA and CDR2 SNTAGT. The CDR3 bases are TGTGCCAGCAGTGACTCGAGTACCGGGGAGCTGTTTTTT. Its protein is CASSDSSTGELFF.

The chain employs TRBV27 and TRBJ2-7; 8 bases are shared with TRBD1. V lost 6 bases and J lost 0; bases outside the gene matches: 4. Germline V lookup: CDR1 MNHEY, CDR2 SMNVEV (reference sequence). There are 14 residues in the CDR3. CDR3 in DNA: TGTGCCAGCAGGGACAGGGCCCACTCCTACGAGCAGTACTTC. It specifies CASRDRAHSYEQYF.

The rearrangement links TRBV5-4 to TRBJ1-2; maybe TRBD1 (5 bases). Trimming pared 3 bases from V and 4 bases from J, leaving 13 bases between. The CDR3 is 14 residues long. Germline V gene lookup returns CDR1 SGHNT and CDR2 YYREEE (reference sequence). CDR3 nucleotides: TGTGCCAGCAGCTCCAGACAGACTCCCTATGGCTACACCTTC. Amino acids: CASSSRQTPYGYTF.

This clone was observed a single time. The genes are TRBV30 and TRBJ1-4, with 10 positions matching TRBD1. Germline CDR1 GTSNPN, CDR2 SVGIG (reference sequence). V was pared by 8 bases and J by 7 bases, with 10 bases of the junction left unmatched. The CDR3 is 14 amino acids. Here the CDR3 DNA reads TGTGCCGGGCGCCGTGGGGACAGGGGTGAAAAACTGTTTTTT. Its protein product is CAGRRGDRGEKLFF.

CDR3 sequence: CASSLGLANTGELFF. The CDR3 DNA reads TGTGCCAGCAGCTTAGGTCTAGCGAACACCGGGGAGCTGTTTTTT. V is TRBV11-2 and J is TRBJ2-2, with unresolved D. Between the trimmed V and J ends, which lost 1 base and 0 bases, there was a span of 6 bases. The CDR3 totals 15 residues. Germline V gene lookup returns CDR1 SGHAT and CDR2 FQNNGV.

This clone is a singleton in its sample. The chain is built from TRBV7-3 and TRBJ2-2; tentatively, D is TRBD1 (5 bases). The CDR3 loop spans 14 amino acids. V gave up 5 bases and J gave up 3 bases, with 10 bases separating them. The germline CDR1 and CDR2 sequences are SGHTA and FQGTGA. The CDR3 loop is CASSQKGYTGELFF. The CDR3 DNA is TGTGCCAGCAGCCAAAAGGGGTACACCGGGGAGCTGTTTTTT.

This chain uses TRBV18 with TRBJ1-2, with TRBD1 as a possible D gene (5 bases). V lost 1 base, J lost 4 bases, and 19 bases lay in between. Germline V gene sequence: CDR1 KGHSH, CDR2 LQKENI. CDR3 length: 17 amino acids. CDR3 in amino acids: CASSPLPSLGDFYGYTF. The CDR3 coding sequence is TGTGCCAGCTCACCACTTCCCTCGTTGGGGGACTTCTATGGCTACACCTTC.

The V gene is TRBV7-9, the J gene TRBJ1-5, with 7 bases lining up with TRBD1. This CDR3 comprises 14 residues. CDR1 is SEHNR, CDR2 FQNEAQ, per germline (reference sequence). J gave up 4 bases and V 7 bases, and 7 bases lay outside the gene matches. Here the CDR3 DNA reads TGTGCCAGCACCTCTGGGACAGAGAATCAGCCCCAGCATTTT. Translation gives CASTSGTENQPQHF.

V gene TRBV7-2 combines with J gene TRBJ1-1; D remains unclear. CDR3 length equals 15 residues. Germline V CDR1 and CDR2: SGHTA, FQGNSA. The V gene lost 4 bases and the J gene lost 0 bases, with 12 bases spanning the gap. The CDR3 sequence is CASSSRKPMNTEAFF. CDR3 DNA sequence: TGTGCCAGCAGCTCGCGAAAGCCGATGAACACTGAAGCTTTCTTT.

This chain joins TRBV7-9 and TRBJ1-1, with TRBD1 matching 7 bases. V shed 1 base and J 6 bases; nucleotides not matched to a gene: 2. Germline V lookup: CDR1 SEHNR, CDR2 FQNEAQ (reference sequence). This CDR3 comprises 13 residues. CDR3 DNA sequence: TGTGCCAGCAGCTTAGGGCAGGGGGCTGAAGCTTTCTTT. Protein sequence: CASSLGQGAEAFF.

The chain is built from TRBV7-6 and TRBJ2-2; TRBD1 matches 9 bases. The V and J ends lost 5 bases and 5 bases, in that order; junction bases with no gene match: 9. This CDR3 has 16 residues. Germline loops: CDR1 SGHVS, CDR2 FNYEAQ. The CDR3 loop reads CASSPGTGSRTGELFF. Here the CDR3 DNA reads TGTGCCAGCAGCCCGGGGACAGGGTCGCGAACCGGGGAGCTGTTTTTT. Combining the CDR3 with reference TRBV7-6 and TRBJ2-2 gives the whole variable domain GAGVSQSPRYKVTKRGQDVALRCDPISGHVSLYWYRQALGQGPEFLTYFNYEAQQDKSGLPNDRFSAERPEGSISTLTIQRTEQRDSAMYRCASSPGTGSRTGELFFGEGSRLTVL.

This chain uses TRBV5-1 with TRBJ2-5, with a tentative D call TRBD1 (5 bases). Germline V gives CDR1 SGHRS, CDR2 YFSETQ. The CDR3 spans 19 residues. V was pared by 0 bases and J by 2 bases, with 23 bases between. This CDR3 reads CASSLGGLTRVGDQETQYF. CDR3 sequence (DNA): TGCGCCAGCAGCTTGGGAGGCCTTACCAGGGTTGGGGATCAAGAGACCCAGTACTTC. The full variable domain, in which reference TRBV5-1 and TRBJ2-5 provide the parts outside the CDR3, is KAGVTQTPRYLIKTRGQQVTLSCSPISGHRSVSWYQQTPGQGLQFLFEYFSETQRNKGNFPGRFSGRQFSNSRSEMNVSTLELGDSALYLCASSLGGLTRVGDQETQYFGPGTRLLVL.

This sequence joins TRBV4-1 and TRBJ2-5; possibly TRBD2 for D (6 bases). The V end was cut by 10 bases, the J end by 6 bases, with 18 bases between. The V gene's germline CDR1 is MGHRA and CDR2 YSYEKL. This CDR3 comprises 13 residues. The CDR3: CATGGELDQTQYF. CDR3 coding DNA: TGCGCCACCGGCGGGGAGTTGGATCAGACCCAGTACTTC.

The rearrangement uses TRBV30 and TRBJ2-1; TRBD2 agrees at 8 bases. CDR3 length equals 14 residues. Losses at the gene ends were 5 bases for V and 9 bases for J; bases not matched to a gene: 12. Germline V gene lookup returns CDR1 GTSNPN and CDR2 SVGIG (reference sequence). The CDR3 reads CAWGEGLVYSEQFF. The DNA for the CDR3 is TGTGCCTGGGGGGAGGGACTAGTATATAGTGAGCAGTTCTTC.

CDR3 region: CSVEVGGLVAGANVLTF. CDR3 DNA sequence: TGCAGCGTTGAAGTCGGGGGGCTGGTGGCTGGGGCCAACGTCCTGACTTTC. The chain uses TRBV29-1 and TRBJ2-6, with D possibly matching TRBD2 (7 bases). The CDR3 is 17 residues long. The germline V gene encodes CDR1 SQVTM and CDR2 ANQGSEA. Trimming left V 1 base short and J 2 bases short, with 15 bases between.

This clone was picked up one time. This chain connects TRBV27 to TRBJ2-6, with 8 bases that match TRBD1. The CDR3 is 16 residues long. CDR1 and CDR2 (germline): MNHEY, SMNVEV (reference sequence). V lost 8 bases and J lost 2; bases outside the gene matches: 8. In nucleotides, the CDR3 is TGTGCCAGCGGACAAGCAGGGGGCGCTGGGGCCAACGTCCTGACTTTC. Encoded protein: CASGQAGGAGANVLTF.

V and J are TRBV5-4 and TRBJ2-3; 9 positions agree with TRBD1. Germline assignment: CDR1 SGHNT and CDR2 YYREEE (reference sequence). J was trimmed by 1 base and V by 5 bases; bases with no gene match: 8. The CDR3 runs 16 residues. CDR3 DNA sequence: TGTGCCAGCAGGATTACAGGGGGCCTCGGCACAGATACGCAGTATTTT. Its protein is CASRITGGLGTDTQYF.

This sequence joins TRBV7-8 and TRBJ2-7; TRBD1 agrees at 10 bases. Germline V CDR1 and CDR2: SGHVS, FQNEAQ. The CDR3 runs 14 residues. V shed 4 bases, J shed 5 bases, and the junction held 5 bases outside the gene matches. CDR3 DNA: TGTGCCAGCAGCTATGAGACAGGGGGCCACGAGCAGTACTTC. Encoded protein: CASSYETGGHEQYF.

This chain links TRBV11-2 with TRBJ1-5; a weak D match, TRBD1 (6 bases). V shed 5 bases and J shed 4 bases, with 18 bases lying between them. CDR3 length: 16 residues. Germline loops: CDR1 SGHAT, CDR2 FQNNGV. CDR3 residues: CASSLVGGGGNQPQHF. The CDR3, as DNA: TGTGCCAGCAGCCTAGTGGGGGGAGGGGGAAATCAGCCCCAGCATTTT.